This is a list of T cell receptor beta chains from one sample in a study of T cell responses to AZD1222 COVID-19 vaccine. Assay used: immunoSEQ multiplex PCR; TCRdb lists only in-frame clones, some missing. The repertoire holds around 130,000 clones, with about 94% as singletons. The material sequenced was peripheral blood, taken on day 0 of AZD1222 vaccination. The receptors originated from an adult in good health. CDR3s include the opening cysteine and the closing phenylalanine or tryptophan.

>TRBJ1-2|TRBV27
CASRGETGYGYTF
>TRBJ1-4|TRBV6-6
CASSYRGHATNEKLFF
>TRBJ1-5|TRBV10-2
CASRLGIGQPQHF
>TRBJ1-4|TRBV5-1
CASSLSGYRGRLDEKLFF
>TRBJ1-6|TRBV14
CASSQGTGSPHYGPLYNSPLHF
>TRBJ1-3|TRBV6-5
CASRTSSGNTIYF
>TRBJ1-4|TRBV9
CASSSRQGSLFF
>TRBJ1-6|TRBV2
CASSGQGADNSPLHF
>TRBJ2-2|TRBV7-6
CASSRDTIKNTGELFF
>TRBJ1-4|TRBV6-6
CASSSPGQGRGEKLFF
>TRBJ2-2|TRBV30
CAWSGMGGSGELFF
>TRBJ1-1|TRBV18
CASLSTGGGAFF
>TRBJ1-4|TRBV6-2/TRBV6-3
CASSWVRGNEKLFF
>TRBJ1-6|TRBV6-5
CASSYSSGPLGSPLHF
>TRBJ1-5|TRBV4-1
CASSPREGYQPQHF
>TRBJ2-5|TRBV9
CASSVAGGLGGETQYF
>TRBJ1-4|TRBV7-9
CASSLRGAVEKLFF
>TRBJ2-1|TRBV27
CASSPDLVGEQFF
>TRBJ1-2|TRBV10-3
CAISESTRSYGYTF
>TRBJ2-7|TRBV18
CASSPDRNNYEQYF
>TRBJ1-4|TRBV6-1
CASSERDRANEKLFF
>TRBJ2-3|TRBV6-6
CASSYWDTSTDTQYF
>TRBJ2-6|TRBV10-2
CASSVGGVSGANVLTF
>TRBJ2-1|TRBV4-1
CASSQRLAGEEQFF
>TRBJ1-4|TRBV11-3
CASSWDSRTNEKLFF
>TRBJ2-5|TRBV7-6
CASSPAINQETQYF
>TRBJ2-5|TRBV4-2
CASSQDGTGRGETQYF
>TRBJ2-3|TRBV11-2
CASSLGARTDTQYF
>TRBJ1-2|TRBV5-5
CASSLPGSRHYGYTF
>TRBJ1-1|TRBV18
CASSPISSIDRTEAFF
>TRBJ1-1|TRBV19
CASSYQGGMMNTEAFF
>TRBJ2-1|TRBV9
CASSVEWGENNNEQFF
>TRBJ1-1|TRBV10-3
CAISERDRGNREAFF
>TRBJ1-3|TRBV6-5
CASSPERYNTIYF
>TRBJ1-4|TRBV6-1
CASSEFETGVLGSKLFF
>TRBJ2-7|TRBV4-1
CASSQPGQTYEQYF